These 15 T cell receptor beta chains were sequenced from one sample in a study of blood T cell repertoires in COVID-19. The method was immunoSEQ multiplex PCR; TCRdb's version includes in-frame clones alone and lacks a portion of them. The table lists 210,000 or so clones, roughly 89% of them singletons, with 0.62% in the top ten. The material sequenced was peripheral blood. The receptors stem from a man aged 50-59 years with acute or convalescent COVID-19.

The gene calls are TRBV20-1 and TRBJ2-7, with 7 bases aligning to TRBD1. The CDR3 contains 12 residues. After removal of 3 bases from V and 6 bases from J, the junction contained 5 bases not matched to a gene. Germline V lookup: CDR1 DFQATT, CDR2 SNEGSKA (reference sequence). CDR3 region: CSASRQGSEQYF. In nucleotides, the CDR3 is TGCAGTGCTAGTCGACAGGGATCCGAGCAGTACTTC.

J is TRBJ1-6 and V is TRBV18; D may be TRBD1 (5 bases). V lost 6 bases and J lost 7, with 16 bases in between. CDR3 length: 15 amino acids. The germline V gene has CDR1 KGHSH and CDR2 LQKENI. CDR3: CASSDRQGQNSPLHF. CDR3 bases: TGTGCCAGCTCGGATCGCCAGGGCCAGAATTCACCCCTCCACTTT.

There are a few counts of this clone. Other nucleotide sequences from this sample produce the same CDR3. The chain recombines TRBV2 with TRBJ1-6, with D perhaps matching TRBD1 (5 bases). V dropped 3 bases and J dropped 7 bases, with 10 bases sitting between them. The germline V gene encodes CDR1 SNHLY and CDR2 FYNNEI. The length of the CDR3 is 14 residues. Here the CDR3 reads CASSEGRVNSPLHF. For the CDR3, the DNA is TGTGCCAGCAGTGAGGGCAGGGTGAATTCACCCCTCCACTTT.

The CDR3 here is CASSPDRQVGTEAFF. The DNA of the CDR3 is TGTGCCAGCAGTCCGGACAGACAAGTTGGGACTGAAGCTTTCTTT. V and J are TRBV6-5 and TRBJ1-1; tentative D call: TRBD1 (6 bases). V was clipped by 5 bases and J by 5 bases, with 18 bases between them. Germline values: CDR1 MNHEY, CDR2 SVGAGI. This CDR3 has 15 residues.

The chain joins TRBV18 to TRBJ2-5; 9 positions agree with TRBD2. J was trimmed by 5 bases and V by 0 bases; bases with no gene match: 13. This CDR3 has 18 amino acids. Germline CDR1 and CDR2: KGHSH and LQKENI. CDR3: CASSPPFGGAGGRETQYF. The CDR3 DNA is TGTGCCAGCTCACCACCTTTCGGAGGAGCGGGGGGTCGTGAGACCCAGTACTTC.

This clone was recorded once. The chain recombines TRBV29-1 with TRBJ1-2, with D perhaps TRBD1 (5 bases). The germline CDR1 and CDR2 sequences are SQVTM and ANQGSEA. CDR3 length equals 18 residues. The V end lost 4 bases, the J end lost 4 bases, and 28 bases lay between the germline ends. The CDR3 here is CSVGNRGGHTLSSYGYTF. CDR3 coding DNA: TGCAGCGTTGGTAATAGGGGTGGACATACCCTATCTTCCTATGGCTACACCTTC.

The chain links TRBV19 to TRBJ1-2; D is unresolved. Germline V gene lookup returns CDR1 LNHDA and CDR2 SQIVND (reference sequence). CDR3 length: 14 residues. V shed 6 bases and J shed 2 bases, with 13 bases lying between them. The CDR3 here is CASSEWRVNYGYTF. DNA of the CDR3: TGTGCCAGTAGCGAGTGGAGGGTAAACTATGGCTACACCTTC. Variable domain in full (rest from reference TRBV19 and TRBJ1-2): DGGITQSPKYLFRKEGQNVTLSCEQNLNHDAMYWYRQDPGQGLRLIYYSQIVNDFQKGDIAEGYSVSREKKESFPLTVTSAQKNPTAFYLCASSEWRVNYGYTFGSGTRLTVV.

This chain links TRBV11-2 with TRBJ2-7, with 10 bases matching TRBD2. Germline lookup yields CDR1 SGHAT and CDR2 FQNNGV. V was clipped by 5 bases and J by 3 bases; unmatched bases: 10. This CDR3 comprises 16 residues. CDR3 sequence: CASSLTPSGSYYEQYF. The CDR3, as DNA: TGTGCCAGCAGCCTTACACCTAGCGGGAGTTACTACGAGCAGTACTTC.

The V and J genes are TRBV6-5 and TRBJ1-2, with TRBD1 identical over 9 bases. This CDR3 region has 13 residues. CDR1 and CDR2 (germline): MNHEY, SVGAGI. Unmatched junction bases numbered 7, after V lost 6 bases and J lost 8 bases. CDR3 bases: TGTGCCAGCAGCAACCGGGACAGGGACGGCTACACCTTC. It yields the protein CASSNRDRDGYTF.

This sequence joins TRBV27 and TRBJ2-4, with TRBD1 matching over 9 bases. Looked up from germline, CDR1 is MNHEY and CDR2 is SMNVEV (reference sequence). The CDR3 consists of 14 residues. V was pared by 5 bases and J by 6 bases, with 5 bases of the junction left unmatched. The DNA of the CDR3 is TGTGCCAGCAGTAGAGGGACAGGGCCAAACATTCAGTACTTC. Amino acid sequence: CASSRGTGPNIQYF.

The chain is built from TRBV4-1 and TRBJ1-5; D gene unclear. Trimming took 0 bases from V and 7 from J, leaving 10 bases between them. Germline V CDR1 and CDR2: MGHRA, YSYEKL. The CDR3 covers 14 residues. CDR3 region: CASSQDLGGQPQHF. The CDR3, as DNA: TGCGCCAGCAGCCAAGATCTCGGCGGACAGCCCCAGCATTTT.

The rearrangement joins TRBV13 to TRBJ2-3; 12 bases are a match to TRBD2. This CDR3 has 17 residues. Germline loops: CDR1 PRHDT, CDR2 FYEKMQ (reference sequence). Germline trimming cut 2 bases from V and 5 bases from J; bases unmatched to any gene: 8. The CDR3 DNA reads as TGTGCCAGCAGCTTATTGGCTAGCGGGAGGGCCCTAGATACGCAGTATTTT. Protein product: CASSLLASGRALDTQYF.

This clone turned up a few times. V gene TRBV28 combines with J gene TRBJ1-5, with D perhaps matching TRBD1 (6 bases). The CDR3 extends over 12 amino acids. Trimming stripped 6 bases from V and 9 bases from J, with 12 bases between. Germline V gives CDR1 MDHEN, CDR2 SYDVKM. The CDR3 DNA sequence: TGTGCCAGCAGACCACAGGGTTTGCCCCAGCATTTT. Protein: CASRPQGLPQHF.

V is TRBV7-9 and J is TRBJ2-7; a possible D gene is TRBD2 (6 bases). The CDR3 is 14 residues long. Trimming stripped 0 bases from V and 5 bases from J, with 11 bases between. Germline loops: CDR1 SEHNR, CDR2 FQNEAQ (reference sequence). CDR3 coding DNA: TGTGCCAGCAGCTTAGCGGCCGGGGGTCACGAGCAGTACTTC. It codes for CASSLAAGGHEQYF.

The chain combines TRBV7-2 with TRBJ1-5; 7 positions agree with TRBD1. V lost 5 bases and J lost 7; bases outside the gene matches: 2. CDR3 size: 12 residues. Germline CDR1 is SGHTA and CDR2 is FQGNSA. The CDR3 loop is CASSIQGQPQHF. CDR3 sequence (DNA): TGTGCCAGCAGCATACAGGGGCAGCCCCAGCATTTT. The full variable domain, completed using reference TRBV7-2 and TRBJ1-5, is GAGVSQSPSNKVTEKGKDVELRCDPISGHTALYWYRQSLGQGLEFLIYFQGNSAPDKSGLPSDRFSAERTGGSVSTLTIQRTQQEDSAVYLCASSIQGQPQHFGDGTRLSIL.